This T cell receptor beta chain was identified during a study of chemoradiotherapy in HPV16-positive cancers. Study outcomes and limitations: Candidate HPV-specific clones and E7-related TCR motifs grew in tumor during treatment.

The CDR3 covers 11 residues. Germline V gene lookup returns CDR1 SQVTM and CDR2 ANQGSEA. The V end was cut by 7 bases, the J end by 6 bases, with 12 bases between. Some clones are missing from TCRdb's copy, which holds only in-frame ones; the method was immunoSEQ multiplex PCR. The sample has about 10,000 clones, 80% to 85% seen once. As regards this clone: Its antigen remains unidentified.

The specimen comprised tumor tissue, sampled from a patient who underwent chemoradiotherapy. The clonotype was recovered from a human donor with HPV-associated anogenital cancer. This chain joins TRBV29-1 and TRBJ1-2; D possibly corresponds to TRBD1 (6 bases). CDR3 sequence: CSEARGDGYTF. The CDR3 nucleotides read TGCAGCGAAGCCAGGGGTGATGGCTACACCTTC.